This T cell receptor (beta chain) came from a study of blood T cell repertoires in COVID-19. Sequencing was performed with immunoSEQ multiplex PCR; in TCRdb, only in-frame clones are kept and a portion is missing. The data hold under 200,000 clones, with around four fifths observed a single time. CDR3 length: 16 residues. CDR1 LNHDA and CDR2 SQIVND come from the germline V gene (reference sequence). J lost 0 bases, V lost 6 bases, and 3 bases had no gene match. Input material: peripheral blood. The V and J genes are TRBV19 and TRBJ1-4; the match to TRBD1 covers 11 bases. The origin of this receptor is a woman older than 75 with COVID-19, enrolled during active disease. Here the CDR3 DNA reads TGTGCCAGTAGGAAGGGACAGGGGGCAACTAATGAAAAACTGTTTTTT. Translating it yields CASRKGQGATNEKLFF.